A selection of T cell receptor beta chains follows, all from one sample in a study of glioma-infiltrating T cells. One entry per CDR3 protein results from TCRdb running MiXCR on the multiplex PCR reads. The sample lists roughly 190,000 distinct CDR3 sequences, more than 25% occurring once. Specimen: glioma tissue, nonneoplastic brain tissue, or PBMCs (not recorded which). The source of these receptors is a human donor with low-grade glioma or glioblastoma, undergoing nonglioma brain surgery, or in good health (not recorded which). Both conserved end residues are part of each CDR3. The D gene is left open where the match is weak. A row's size may be missing; if present it is once, few, many or a size class.

>NA|TRBV4-3|TRBJ2-7|many
CASSQDPRGVYEQYF
TGCGCCAGCAGCCAAGATCCGCGGGGAGTATACGAGCAGTACTTC
>NA|TRBV5-1|TRBJ1-6|NA
CASSLETGYNSPLHF
TGCGCCAGCAGCTTGGAGACGGGGTATAATTCACCCCTCCACTTT
>NA|TRBV27|TRBJ1-1|many
CASSYLRGNTEAFF
TGTGCCAGCAGTTACCTCAGGGGGAACACTGAAGCTTTCTTT
>TRBD1|TRBV19|TRBJ1-4|NA
CASRGQVATNEKLFF
TGTGCCAGTAGGGGACAGGTCGCAACTAATGAAAAACTGTTTTTT
>NA|TRBV6-1|TRBJ1-6|many
CASTGDNSPLHF
TGTGCCAGCACAGGGGACAATTCACCCCTCCACTTT
>NA|TRBV7-2|TRBJ2-3|many
CASSSRGTQYF
TGTGCCAGCAGCTCCCGGGGTACGCAGTATTTT
>TRBD2|TRBV5-1|TRBJ2-1|many
CASSRTWLAGDEQFF
TGCGCCAGCAGCCGCACCTGGCTAGCGGGAGATGAGCAGTTCTTC
>TRBD1|TRBV6-8|TRBJ1-1|NA
CATSTGGNTEALF
TGTGCTACCTCGACAGGGGGAAACACTGAAGCTTTGTTT
>TRBD2|TRBV7-6|TRBJ2-7|many
CASSLGGTSGSHEQYF
TGTGCCAGCAGCTTAGGCGGCACTAGCGGGAGTCACGAGCAGTACTTC
>TRBD2|TRBV6-1|TRBJ2-3|many
CASNSGITDTQYF
TGTGCCAGCAATAGCGGGATCACAGATACGCAGTATTTT
>TRBD1|TRBV7-8|TRBJ2-3|many
CASSLKVSARGLTDTQYF
TGTGCCAGCAGCTTAAAGGTGTCCGCCAGGGGGCTTACAGATACGCAGTATTTT
>NA|TRBV19|TRBJ2-4|few
CASSIMGARIQYF
TGTGCCAGTAGTATAATGGGGGCGCGCATTCAGTACTTC
>NA|TRBV12-3/TRBV12-4|TRBJ2-3|NA
CASSLNRVPTDTQYF
TGTGCCAGCAGTTTAAACAGGGTCCCCACAGATACGCAGTATTTT
>NA|TRBV18|TRBJ2-7|many
CASSPGQGITPYEQYF
TGTGCCAGCTCACCTGGGCAGGGTATTACCCCCTACGAGCAGTACTTC
>NA|TRBV3-1|TRBJ2-1|NA
CASSQDSAGKQFF
TGTGCCAGCAGCCAAGATTCCGCCGGTAAGCAGTTCTTC
>NA|TRBV6-1|TRBJ1-1|many
CASSEGWAANTEAFF
TGTGCCAGCAGTGAAGGATGGGCGGCGAACACTGAAGCTTTCTTT
>NA|TRBV7-2|TRBJ1-3|many
CASSLDRSSSGNTIYF
TGTGCCAGCAGCTTGGACAGATCAAGCTCTGGAAACACCATATATTTT
>TRBD1|TRBV20-1|TRBJ1-5|NA
CSAKGLEEQGSSQPQHF
TGCAGTGCTAAAGGGCTCGAAGAACAGGGGAGTAGTCAGCCCCAGCATTTT
>NA|TRBV7-2|TRBJ2-6|NA
CASSPFANVLTF
TGTGCCAGCAGCCCTTTTGCCAACGTCCTGACTTTC
>NA|TRBV30|TRBJ1-1|few
CAWKLGGEAFF
TGTGCCTGGAAGCTCGGAGGGGAAGCTTTCTTT
>TRBD2|TRBV6-1|TRBJ2-1|many
CASSVGGGNEQFF
TGTGCCAGCAGTGTCGGGGGGGGGAATGAGCAGTTCTTC
>TRBD1|TRBV4-2|TRBJ1-2|many
CASSQTDRSDYGYTF
TGTGCCAGCAGCCAAACGGACAGGTCGGACTATGGCTACACCTTC
>TRBD2|TRBV7-2|TRBJ2-7|many
CASSRTSGMTYEQYF
TGTGCCAGCAGCCGAACTAGCGGGATGACCTACGAGCAGTACTTC
>TRBD1|TRBV6-1|TRBJ2-5|many
CASNWQGEETQYF
TGTGCCAGCAATTGGCAGGGGGAAGAGACCCAGTACTTC
>NA|TRBV13|TRBJ1-1|many
CASSDTRDQGMNTEAFF
TGTGCCAGCAGCGACACCAGGGACCAAGGGATGAACACTGAAGCTTTCTTT
>TRBD1|TRBV19|TRBJ1-3|few
CASIRQGGNTIYF
TGTGCCAGTATCCGACAGGGTGGAAACACCATATATTTT
>NA|TRBV25-1|TRBJ1-1|many
CASSDRRQGAEAFF
TGTGCCAGCAGTGATAGGAGGCAGGGAGCTGAAGCTTTCTTT
>NA|TRBV20-1|TRBJ1-3|many
CSARDEGPGNTIYF
TGCAGTGCTAGGGATGAGGGGCCTGGAAACACCATATATTTT
>NA|TRBV12-3/TRBV12-4|TRBJ1-2|once
CASSLAGIGYTF
TGTGCCAGCAGTTTGGCAGGGATCGGCTACACCTTC
>NA|TRBV27|TRBJ1-1|NA
CALLLTPGGAGISAEAFF
TGTGCCCTCCTTTTAACTCCAGGAGGGGCAGGCATCTCCGCTGAAGCTTTCTTT
>NA|TRBV5-4|TRBJ2-2|few
CASSYGLPNTGELFF
TGTGCCAGCAGCTACGGACTTCCGAACACCGGGGAGCTGTTTTTT
>TRBD1|TRBV12-3/TRBV12-4|TRBJ1-2|many
CASSPSQGAYGYTF
TGTGCCAGCAGTCCGTCCCAGGGGGCGTATGGCTACACCTTC
>TRBD1|TRBV6-5|TRBJ1-2|NA
CASSYWTGASSRSGYTF
TGTGCCAGCAGTTACTGGACAGGGGCCTCCTCTAGATCTGGCTACACCTTC
>NA|TRBV7-9|TRBJ2-7|NA
CASSQTVCEQYF
TGTGCCAGCAGCCAGACAGTCTGCGAGCAGTACTTC
>NA|TRBV25-1|TRBJ1-1|many
CASTPRGVTEAFF
TGTGCCAGCACCCCTCGGGGGGTTACTGAAGCTTTCTTT
>NA|TRBV20-1|TRBJ2-5|many
CSARGLGTQETQYF
TGCAGTGCTAGAGGTCTGGGGACCCAAGAGACCCAGTACTTC
>TRBD1|TRBV2|TRBJ1-2|many
CASSERQGSYGYTF
TGTGCCAGCAGTGAACGACAGGGTTCCTATGGCTACACCTTC
>TRBD2|TRBV5-4|TRBJ2-3|few
CASTVSPQLAGNTDTQYF
TGTGCCAGCACCGTTAGCCCCCAGCTAGCGGGTAACACAGATACGCAGTATTTT
>NA|TRBV19|TRBJ1-2|many
CASSPGVYYGYTF
TGTGCCAGTAGTCCCGGGGTTTACTATGGCTACACCTTC
>NA|TRBV6-2/TRBV6-3|TRBJ2-2|many
CASSYDLRELFF
TGTGCCAGCAGTTACGATCTCAGGGAGCTGTTTTTT
>NA|TRBV29-1|TRBJ2-7|once
CSVQKSKRGNEQYF
TGCAGCGTTCAAAAGTCAAAGAGGGGGAATGAGCAGTACTTC
>TRBD1|TRBV4-2|TRBJ2-3|NA
CASSQDWRQGADTQYF
TGTGCCAGCAGCCAAGATTGGAGACAGGGGGCAGATACGCAGTATTTT
>NA|TRBV7-9|TRBJ1-4|few
CASSPARNNEKLFF
TGTGCCAGCAGCCCAGCCCGGAATAATGAAAAACTGTTTTTT
>NA|TRBV6-8|TRBJ2-5|NA
CASSTAGLSKETQYF
TGTGCCAGCAGTACCGCCGGACTATCTAAAGAGACCCAGTACTTC
>NA|TRBV12-3/TRBV12-4|TRBJ2-3|many
CASSLASTDTQYF
TGTGCCAGCAGCTTAGCTAGCACAGATACGCAGTATTTT
>NA|TRBV7-2|TRBJ1-5|many
CASSSVRDSNQPQHF
TGTGCCAGCAGCTCCGTGCGGGACAGCAATCAGCCCCAGCATTTT